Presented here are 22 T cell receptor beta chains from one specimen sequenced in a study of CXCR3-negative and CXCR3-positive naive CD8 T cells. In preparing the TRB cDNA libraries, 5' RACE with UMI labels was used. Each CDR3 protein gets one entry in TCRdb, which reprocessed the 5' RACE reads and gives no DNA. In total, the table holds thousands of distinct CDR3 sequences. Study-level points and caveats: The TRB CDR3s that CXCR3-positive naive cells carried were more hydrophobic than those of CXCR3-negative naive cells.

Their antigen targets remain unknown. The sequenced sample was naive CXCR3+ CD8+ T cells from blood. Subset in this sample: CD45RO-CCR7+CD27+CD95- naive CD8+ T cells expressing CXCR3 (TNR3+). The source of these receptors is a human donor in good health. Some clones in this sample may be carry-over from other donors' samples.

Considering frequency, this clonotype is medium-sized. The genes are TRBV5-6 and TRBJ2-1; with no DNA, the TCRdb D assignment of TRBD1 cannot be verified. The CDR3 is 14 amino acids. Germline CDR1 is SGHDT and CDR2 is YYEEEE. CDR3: CASSQGTGENEQFF.

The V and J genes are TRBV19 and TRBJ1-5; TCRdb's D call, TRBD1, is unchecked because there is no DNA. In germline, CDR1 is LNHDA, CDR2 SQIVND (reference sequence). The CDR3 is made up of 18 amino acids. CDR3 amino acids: CASSPRPGTGDFNQPQHF.

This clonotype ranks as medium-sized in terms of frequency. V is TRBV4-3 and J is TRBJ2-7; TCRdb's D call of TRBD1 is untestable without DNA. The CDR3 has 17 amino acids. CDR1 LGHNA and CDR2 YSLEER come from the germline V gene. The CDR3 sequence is CASSRGRGGARSREQYF.

This chain's CDR3 is CASSQSMGGSYEQYF. The gene calls are TRBV23-1 and TRBJ2-7; the TRBD2 assignment by TCRdb is unverifiable without DNA. TRBV23-1 is designated an ORF whose function remains uncertain. The CDR3 runs 15 residues.

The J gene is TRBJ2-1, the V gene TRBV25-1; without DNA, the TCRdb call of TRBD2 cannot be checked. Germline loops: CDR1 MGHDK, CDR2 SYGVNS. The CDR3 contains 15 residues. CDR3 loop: CASSAGTSGYNEQFF.

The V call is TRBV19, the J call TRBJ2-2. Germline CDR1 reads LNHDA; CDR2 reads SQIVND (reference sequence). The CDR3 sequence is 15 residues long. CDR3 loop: CASSIVRGYTGELFF.

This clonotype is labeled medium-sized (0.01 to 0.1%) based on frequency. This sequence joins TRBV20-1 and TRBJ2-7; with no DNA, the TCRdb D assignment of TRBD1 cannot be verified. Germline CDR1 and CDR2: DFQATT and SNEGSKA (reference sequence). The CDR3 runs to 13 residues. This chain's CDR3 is CSARPDRGYEQYF.

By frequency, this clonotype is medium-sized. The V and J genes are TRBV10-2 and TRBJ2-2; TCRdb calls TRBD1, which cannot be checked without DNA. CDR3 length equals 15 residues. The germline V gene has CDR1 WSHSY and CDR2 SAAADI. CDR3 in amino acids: CASSEDREKTGELFF.

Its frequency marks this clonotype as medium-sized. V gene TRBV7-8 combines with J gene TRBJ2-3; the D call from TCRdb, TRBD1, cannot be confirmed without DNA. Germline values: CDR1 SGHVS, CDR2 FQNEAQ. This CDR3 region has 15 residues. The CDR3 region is CASSFSGGFADTQYF.

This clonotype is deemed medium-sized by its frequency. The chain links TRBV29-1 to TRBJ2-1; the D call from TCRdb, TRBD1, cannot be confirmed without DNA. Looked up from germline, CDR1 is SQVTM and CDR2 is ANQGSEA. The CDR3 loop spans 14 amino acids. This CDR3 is CSVGGGNSYNEQFF.

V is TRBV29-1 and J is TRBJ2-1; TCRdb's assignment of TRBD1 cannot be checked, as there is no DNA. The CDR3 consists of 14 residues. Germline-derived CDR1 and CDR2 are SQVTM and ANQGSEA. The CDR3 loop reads CSVSLRAGGLEQFF.

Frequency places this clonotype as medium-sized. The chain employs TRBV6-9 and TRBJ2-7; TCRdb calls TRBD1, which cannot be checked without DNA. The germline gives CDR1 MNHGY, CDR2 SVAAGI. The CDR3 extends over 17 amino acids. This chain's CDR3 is CASSRRDRGPGSYEQYF.

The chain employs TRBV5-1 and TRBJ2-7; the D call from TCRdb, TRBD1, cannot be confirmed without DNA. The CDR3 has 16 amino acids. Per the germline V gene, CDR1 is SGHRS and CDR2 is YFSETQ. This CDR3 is CASSPAGQGSIYEQYF.

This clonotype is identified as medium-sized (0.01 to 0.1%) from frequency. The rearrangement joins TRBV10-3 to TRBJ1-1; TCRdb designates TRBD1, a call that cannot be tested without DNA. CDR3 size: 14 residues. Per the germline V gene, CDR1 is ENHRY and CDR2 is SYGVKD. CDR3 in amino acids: CAISTPGAGAEAFF.

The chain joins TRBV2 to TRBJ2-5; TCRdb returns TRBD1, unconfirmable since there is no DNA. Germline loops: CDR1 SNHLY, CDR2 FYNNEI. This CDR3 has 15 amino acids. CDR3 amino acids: CASSEYPTAQETQYF.

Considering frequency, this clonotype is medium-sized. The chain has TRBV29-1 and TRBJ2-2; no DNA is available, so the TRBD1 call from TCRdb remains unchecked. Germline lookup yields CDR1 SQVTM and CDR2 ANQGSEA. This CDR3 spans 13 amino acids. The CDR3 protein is CSWGQPNTGELFF.

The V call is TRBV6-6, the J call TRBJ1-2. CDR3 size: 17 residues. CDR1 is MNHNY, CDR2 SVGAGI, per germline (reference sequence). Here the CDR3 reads CASSYSILRGALDGYTF.

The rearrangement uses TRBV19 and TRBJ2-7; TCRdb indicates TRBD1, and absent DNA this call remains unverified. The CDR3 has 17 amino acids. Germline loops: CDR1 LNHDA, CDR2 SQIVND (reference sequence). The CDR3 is CASSRSRGQGLTYEQYF. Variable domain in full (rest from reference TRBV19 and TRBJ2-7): DGGITQSPKYLFRKEGQNVTLSCEQNLNHDAMYWYRQDPGQGLRLIYYSQIVNDFQKGDIAEGYSVSREKKESFPLTVTSAQKNPTAFYLCASSRSRGQGLTYEQYFGPGTRLTVT.

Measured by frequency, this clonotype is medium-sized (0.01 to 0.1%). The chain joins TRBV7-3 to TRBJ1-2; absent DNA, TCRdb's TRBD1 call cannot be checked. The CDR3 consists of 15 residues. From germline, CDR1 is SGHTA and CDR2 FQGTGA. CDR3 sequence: CASSLTGGTGVGYTF.

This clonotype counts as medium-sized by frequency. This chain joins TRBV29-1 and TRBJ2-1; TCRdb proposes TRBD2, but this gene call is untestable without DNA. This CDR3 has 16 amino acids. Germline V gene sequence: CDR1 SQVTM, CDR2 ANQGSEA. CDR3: CSVDPADYSSYNEQFF.

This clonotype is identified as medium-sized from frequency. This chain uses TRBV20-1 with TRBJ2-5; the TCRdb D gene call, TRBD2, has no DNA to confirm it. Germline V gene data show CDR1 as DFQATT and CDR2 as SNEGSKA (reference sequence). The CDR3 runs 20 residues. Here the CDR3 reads CSARGQFGLAGGPSGETQYF.

CDR3 sequence: CASSKPPGVRGAQNEKLFF. The J gene is TRBJ1-4, the V gene TRBV21-1; TCRdb's D gene call, TRBD1, goes unchecked for lack of DNA. TRBV21-1 is a pseudogene segment. This CDR3 region has 19 residues.